These T cell receptor beta chains were read from a single sample in a study of blood T cell repertoires in COVID-19. The protocol was immunoSEQ multiplex PCR, while the TCRdb copy is restricted to in-frame clones and leaves out a portion. The sample has 40,000 to 55,000 clones, 85% to 95% seen once. Sequencing was done on a sample of peripheral blood. The receptors here all came from a woman older than 75 with acute or convalescent COVID-19. Both conserved end residues are part of each CDR3. The D gene is left open where the match is weak. Clone size is not always given. Where it is, it says once, few, many or a class for expanded clones.

v_call	j_call	d_call	clone_size	cdr3_aa	cdr3_nt
TRBV5-4	TRBJ1-1	TRBD1	once	CASSLQGAFGTEAFF	TGTGCCAGCAGCTTACAGGGGGCGTTTGGCACTGAAGCTTTCTTT
TRBV5-4	TRBJ2-6	.	.	CASSLGGDSGANVLTF	TGTGCCAGCAGCTTGGGGGGCGACTCTGGGGCCAACGTCCTGACTTTC
TRBV4-3	TRBJ2-4	TRBD2	.	CASSQSGAGGIRNIQYF	TGCGCCAGCAGCCAATCGGGGGCGGGAGGGATAAGAAACATTCAGTACTTC
TRBV4-1	TRBJ1-1	TRBD1	.	CASSQGLSDRLNTEAFF	TGCGCCAGCAGCCAAGGCCTATCGGACAGGTTGAACACTGAAGCTTTCTTT
TRBV27	TRBJ1-1	.	once	CASRSYQGHTEAFF	TGTGCCAGCAGGAGCTATCAGGGCCACACTGAAGCTTTCTTT
TRBV13	TRBJ1-2	TRBD1	.	CASSTRDREVYGYTF	TGTGCCAGCAGCACTCGGGACAGGGAGGTTTACGGCTACACCTTC
TRBV5-1	TRBJ2-3	TRBD1	.	CASSLGQEPSTDTQYF	TGCGCCAGCAGCCTGGGACAGGAGCCTAGCACAGATACGCAGTATTTT
TRBV6-5	TRBJ1-2	.	.	CASSYSMAGAPYGYTF	TGTGCCAGCAGTTACTCGATGGCGGGGGCCCCTTATGGCTACACCTTC
TRBV7-9	TRBJ1-3	TRBD1	.	CASSPGQGPGNTIYF	TGTGCCAGCAGCCCGGGACAGGGGCCTGGAAACACCATATATTTT
TRBV27	TRBJ1-2	TRBD1	.	CASSRGQGIGYTF	TGTGCCAGCAGCCGAGGACAGGGGATTGGCTACACCTTC
TRBV5-1	TRBJ2-5	TRBD1	.	CASSLAGTGQETQYF	TGCGCCAGCAGCTTGGCAGGGACAGGGCAAGAGACCCAGTACTTC
TRBV5-4	TRBJ2-7	TRBD2	.	CASSSGTSTGSYEQYF	TGTGCCAGCAGCAGCGGGACTAGTACTGGTTCCTACGAGCAGTACTTC